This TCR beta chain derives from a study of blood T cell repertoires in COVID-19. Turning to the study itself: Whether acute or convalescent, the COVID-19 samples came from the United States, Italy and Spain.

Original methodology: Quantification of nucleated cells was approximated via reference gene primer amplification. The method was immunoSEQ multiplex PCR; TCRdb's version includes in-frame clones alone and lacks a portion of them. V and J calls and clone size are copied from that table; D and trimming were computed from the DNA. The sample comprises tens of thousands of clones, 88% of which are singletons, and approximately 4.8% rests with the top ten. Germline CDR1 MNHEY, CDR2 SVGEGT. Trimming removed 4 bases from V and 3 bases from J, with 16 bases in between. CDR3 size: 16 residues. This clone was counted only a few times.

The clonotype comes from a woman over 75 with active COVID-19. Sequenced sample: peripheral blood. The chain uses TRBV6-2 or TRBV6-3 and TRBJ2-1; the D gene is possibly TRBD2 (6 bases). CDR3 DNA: TGTGCCAGCAGTTCCCGTACCGGGACTCACTACAATGAGCAGTTCTTC. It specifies CASSSRTGTHYNEQFF.